The entry that follows covers one TCR beta chain sequence. Its target is unknown. The read finishes 3 residues shy of the CDR3 end, and the germline J gene is used to complete it. This entry belongs to a study of T cells in women clearing cervical HPV infection. Study-wide results and caveats: Richness plus V gene abundances separated cases from controls with AUC around 0.79.

V lost 0 bases, J lost 5 bases, and 11 bases lay in between. Germline CDR1 reads SGHRS; CDR2 reads YFSETQ. CDR3 size: 14 residues. Produced via immunoSEQ multiplex PCR; TCRdb's table is partial and in-frame only. The listing records about 20,000 clones. Material: blood buffy coat. This chain uses TRBV5-1 with TRBJ1-1, with D possibly TRBD1 on 6 matching bases. This clonotype was sampled from a woman between 18 and 70 years old with a cervical HPV16 infection that either progressed to CIN3+ or cleared (not recorded which). The CDR3 protein is CASSLDTGLTEAFF. Partial CDR3 DNA: TGCGCCAGCAGCTTGGATACAGGGCTTACTGAA.